This is a list of T cell receptor beta chains from one sample in a study of blood T cell repertoires in COVID-19. The protocol was immunoSEQ multiplex PCR, while the TCRdb copy is restricted to in-frame clones and leaves out a portion. The profile shows 56,000 or so clones, around 89% of them singletons. Sequenced sample: peripheral blood. The receptors come from a human donor in a cohort sampled during active COVID-19. Each CDR3 is given with its conserved first and last residue. A D gene is named only where the DNA matches it firmly. The listing skips clone size in some rows; elsewhere it reads once, few, many or a size class.

V gene: TRBV3-1/TRBV3-2; D gene: NA; clone size: NA; CDR3 length: 14; J gene: TRBJ1-2; CDR3 protein: CASSQDRAGDGYTF; CDR3 DNA: TGTGCCAGCAGCCAAGATAGGGCAGGGGATGGCTACACCTTC
V gene: TRBV11-2; D gene: NA; clone size: NA; CDR3 length: 15; J gene: TRBJ2-7; CDR3 protein: CASSRRRDTNYEQYF; CDR3 DNA: TGTGCCAGCAGTCGACGACGGGACACAAACTACGAGCAGTACTTC
V gene: TRBV5-4; D gene: TRBD1; clone size: NA; CDR3 length: 15; J gene: TRBJ2-1; CDR3 protein: CASRMDRGAYNEQFF; CDR3 DNA: TGTGCCAGCAGAATGGACAGGGGGGCCTACAATGAGCAGTTCTTC
V gene: TRBV25-1; D gene: NA; clone size: NA; CDR3 length: 12; J gene: TRBJ2-7; CDR3 protein: CASSEVGAEQYF; CDR3 DNA: TGTGCCAGCAGTGAAGTAGGAGCCGAGCAGTACTTC
V gene: TRBV4-3; D gene: TRBD2; clone size: NA; CDR3 length: 19; J gene: TRBJ2-1; CDR3 protein: CASSRELAGGFPHYNEQFF; CDR3 DNA: TGCGCCAGCAGCCGCGAACTAGCGGGGGGCTTCCCCCACTACAATGAGCAGTTCTTC
V gene: TRBV5-1; D gene: NA; clone size: NA; CDR3 length: 14; J gene: TRBJ1-6; CDR3 protein: CASSPDSGYSPLHF; CDR3 DNA: TGCGCCAGCAGCCCGGACTCCGGGTATTCACCCCTCCACTTT
V gene: TRBV7-2; D gene: NA; clone size: NA; CDR3 length: 13; J gene: TRBJ1-1; CDR3 protein: CASSSQEGTEAFF; CDR3 DNA: TGTGCCAGCAGCTCTCAGGAAGGCACTGAAGCTTTCTTT
V gene: TRBV7-6; D gene: NA; clone size: NA; CDR3 length: 14; J gene: TRBJ2-3; CDR3 protein: CASSPRTTADTQYF; CDR3 DNA: TGTGCCAGCAGCCCGCGGACTACTGCTGATACGCAGTATTTT
V gene: TRBV19; D gene: NA; clone size: NA; CDR3 length: 16; J gene: TRBJ1-2; CDR3 protein: CASSIGKAAKTDGYTF; CDR3 DNA: TGTGCCAGTAGTATCGGGAAGGCGGCAAAAACTGATGGCTACACCTTC
V gene: TRBV25-1; D gene: NA; clone size: NA; CDR3 length: 12; J gene: TRBJ1-2; CDR3 protein: CASNLENYGYTF; CDR3 DNA: TGTGCCAGCAATCTGGAGAACTATGGCTACACCTTC
V gene: TRBV3-1/TRBV3-2; D gene: NA; clone size: NA; CDR3 length: 14; J gene: TRBJ1-6; CDR3 protein: CASSQSRGGSPLHF; CDR3 DNA: TGTGCCAGCAGCCAGAGCAGGGGTGGCTCACCCCTCCACTTT
V gene: TRBV7-2; D gene: TRBD1; clone size: NA; CDR3 length: 14; J gene: TRBJ2-7; CDR3 protein: CASSQGQGVYEQYF; CDR3 DNA: TGTGCCAGCAGCCAGGGACAGGGGGTTTACGAGCAGTACTTC
V gene: TRBV7-7; D gene: NA; clone size: NA; CDR3 length: 17; J gene: TRBJ1-5; CDR3 protein: CASSLRQGVYSNQPQHF; CDR3 DNA: TGTGCTAGCAGCTTGAGACAAGGGGTTTATAGCAATCAGCCCCAGCATTTT
V gene: TRBV20-1; D gene: TRBD2; clone size: NA; CDR3 length: 15; J gene: TRBJ2-1; CDR3 protein: CSASAGTSSYNEQFF; CDR3 DNA: TGCAGTGCTAGTGCTGGGACTAGCTCCTACAATGAGCAGTTCTTC
V gene: TRBV7-3; D gene: TRBD2; clone size: NA; CDR3 length: 15; J gene: TRBJ2-3; CDR3 protein: CASKTSGLSTDTQYF; CDR3 DNA: TGTGCCAGCAAGACTAGCGGGCTGAGCACAGATACGCAGTATTTT
V gene: TRBV4-2; D gene: NA; clone size: NA; CDR3 length: 17; J gene: TRBJ2-5; CDR3 protein: CASSQDGQGYDQETQYF; CDR3 DNA: TGTGCCAGCAGCCAAGATGGCCAGGGGTACGACCAAGAGACCCAGTACTTC
V gene: TRBV19; D gene: TRBD1; clone size: NA; CDR3 length: 17; J gene: TRBJ2-7; CDR3 protein: CASSIVGSGQGAYEQYF; CDR3 DNA: TGTGCCAGTAGTATCGTTGGTTCGGGACAGGGAGCCTACGAGCAGTACTTC
V gene: TRBV12-3/TRBV12-4; D gene: NA; clone size: NA; CDR3 length: 13; J gene: TRBJ1-3; CDR3 protein: CASSFGRLNTIYF; CDR3 DNA: TGTGCCAGCAGTTTCGGCAGACTAAACACCATATATTTT
V gene: TRBV6-2/TRBV6-3; D gene: NA; clone size: NA; CDR3 length: 16; J gene: TRBJ1-1; CDR3 protein: CASSYFVSAGNTEAFF; CDR3 DNA: TGTGCCAGCAGTTACTTTGTTTCTGCGGGGAACACTGAAGCTTTCTTT
V gene: TRBV2; D gene: NA; clone size: NA; CDR3 length: 14; J gene: TRBJ1-2; CDR3 protein: CASIPVRGRSGYTF; CDR3 DNA: TGTGCCAGCATTCCCGTCCGGGGTAGGAGTGGCTACACCTTC
V gene: TRBV7-8; D gene: TRBD1; clone size: NA; CDR3 length: 14; J gene: TRBJ2-7; CDR3 protein: CASSSSGGFYEQYF; CDR3 DNA: TGTGCCAGCAGCTCCTCAGGGGGCTTCTACGAGCAGTACTTC
V gene: TRBV6-5; D gene: NA; clone size: once; CDR3 length: 14; J gene: TRBJ1-1; CDR3 protein: CASSYDRVNTEAFF; CDR3 DNA: TGTGCCAGCAGTTACGACAGAGTTAACACTGAAGCTTTCTTT
V gene: TRBV5-6; D gene: TRBD1; clone size: NA; CDR3 length: 13; J gene: TRBJ2-5; CDR3 protein: CASSFDRGETQYF; CDR3 DNA: TGTGCCAGCAGCTTCGACAGGGGAGAGACCCAGTACTTC
V gene: TRBV27; D gene: TRBD1; clone size: NA; CDR3 length: 16; J gene: TRBJ2-2; CDR3 protein: CASSLWGRQGAGELFF; CDR3 DNA: TGTGCCAGCAGTTTATGGGGGAGACAGGGGGCAGGAGAGCTGTTTTTT
V gene: TRBV10-3; D gene: NA; clone size: NA; CDR3 length: 13; J gene: TRBJ1-1; CDR3 protein: CAITPTGSTEAFF; CDR3 DNA: TGTGCCATCACTCCCACAGGGAGTACTGAAGCTTTCTTT
V gene: TRBV6-5; D gene: TRBD1; clone size: NA; CDR3 length: 15; J gene: TRBJ1-4; CDR3 protein: CASSYGRGLDEKLFF; CDR3 DNA: TGTGCCAGCAGTTACGGCAGGGGGCTAGATGAAAAACTGTTTTTT